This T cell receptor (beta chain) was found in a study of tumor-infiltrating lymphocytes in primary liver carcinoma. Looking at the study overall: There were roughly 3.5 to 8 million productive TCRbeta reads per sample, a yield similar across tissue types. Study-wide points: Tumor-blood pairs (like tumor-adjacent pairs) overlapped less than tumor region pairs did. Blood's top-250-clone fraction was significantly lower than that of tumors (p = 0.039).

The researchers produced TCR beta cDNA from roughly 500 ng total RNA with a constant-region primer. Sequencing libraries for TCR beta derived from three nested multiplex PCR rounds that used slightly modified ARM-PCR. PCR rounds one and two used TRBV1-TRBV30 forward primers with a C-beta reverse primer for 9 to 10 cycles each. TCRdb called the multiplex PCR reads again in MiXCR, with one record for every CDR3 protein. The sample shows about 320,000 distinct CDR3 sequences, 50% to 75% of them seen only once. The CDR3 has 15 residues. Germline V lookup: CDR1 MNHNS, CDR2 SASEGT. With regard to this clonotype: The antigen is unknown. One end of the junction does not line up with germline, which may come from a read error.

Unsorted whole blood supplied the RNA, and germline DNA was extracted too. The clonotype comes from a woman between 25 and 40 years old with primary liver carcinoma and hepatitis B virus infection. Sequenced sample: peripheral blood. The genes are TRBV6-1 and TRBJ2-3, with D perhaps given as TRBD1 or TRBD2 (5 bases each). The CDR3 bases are TGTGCCAGCACTCAGGGAGCTTTCCCCACAGATACGCAGTGTTTT. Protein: CASTQGAFPTDTQCF.